Listed below are T cell receptor beta chains from one sample, sequenced in a study of T cell responses to AZD1222 COVID-19 vaccine. TCRdb's copy holds only in-frame clones and misses some; the assay was immunoSEQ multiplex PCR. The repertoire consists of roughly 170,000 clones, with 90% occurring once and the leading ten covering approximately 2.9%. The sequencing here drew on peripheral blood, taken on day 0 of AZD1222 vaccination. Receptor source: an adult in good health. Each CDR3 is given with its conserved first and last residue. D genes are given only for firm matches.

d_call j_call v_call cdr3_length cdr3_aa
NA TRBJ1-6 TRBV5-6 17 CASSVGRRVSYNSPLHF
TRBD2 TRBJ2-2 TRBV19 18 CASSPRLAGLSNTGELFF
TRBD1 TRBJ1-2 TRBV5-1 14 CASSPRDREGGYTF
TRBD1 TRBJ2-2 TRBV12-5 14 CASARTGGTGELFF
TRBD2 TRBJ2-3 TRBV13 15 CASSLAGLSTDTQYF
TRBD1 TRBJ1-2 TRBV6-5 14 CASRWTGEAYGYTF
NA TRBJ2-7 TRBV7-2 15 CASSNRQRSSYEQYF
TRBD1 TRBJ2-3 TRBV5-1 16 CASSLVQDRASDTQYF
NA TRBJ1-5 TRBV3-1/TRBV3-2 18 CASSQDRSETGSNQPQHF
NA TRBJ2-7 TRBV19 13 CASRGTDLYEQYF
TRBD2 TRBJ2-3 TRBV4-1 15 CASSQGPGGTDTQYF
NA TRBJ1-2 TRBV14 14 CASSETELHLGYTF
NA TRBJ1-4 TRBV4-3 15 CASSPSRGAGEKLFF
NA TRBJ2-1 TRBV24-1 13 CATSRSGVNEQFF
TRBD1 TRBJ2-7 TRBV7-2 15 CASRSGQGASYEQYF
NA TRBJ2-7 TRBV5-6 12 CASSLKRYEQYF
NA TRBJ2-3 TRBV28 14 CASSPSLSTDTQYF
TRBD1 TRBJ1-2 TRBV6-5 12 CASMTGPYGYTF
NA TRBJ1-3 TRBV7-8 15 CASSLGEGEGNTIYF
NA TRBJ2-3 TRBV5-6 13 CASSSTGTDTQYF
NA TRBJ1-1 TRBV2 14 CASSVSGGATEAFF
TRBD1 TRBJ2-1 TRBV4-3 14 CASSQQTGENEQFF
NA TRBJ1-2 TRBV4-2 13 CASSQIGASGYTF
NA TRBJ2-3 TRBV6-5 14 CASGIQDHTDTQYF
NA TRBJ1-2 TRBV11-2 15 CASSLTGSGAYGYTF
TRBD1 TRBJ1-5 TRBV29-1 13 CSVITGGNQPQHF
NA TRBJ2-1 TRBV7-2 16 CASSHQARRGNNEQFF
NA TRBJ2-1 TRBV7-3 17 CASSLMPGLDSYNEQFF
NA TRBJ2-5 TRBV7-2 15 CASSLRMGGRETQYF
TRBD1 TRBJ1-2 TRBV13 16 CASSLTAGQENYGYTF
TRBD1 TRBJ2-1 TRBV19 16 CASSIGNPGGRNEQFF
NA TRBJ1-4 TRBV7-8 13 CASRNFRWEKLFF
TRBD2 TRBJ2-1 TRBV27 15 CASSLAGGSYNEQFF
NA TRBJ2-7 TRBV19 17 CASSISLTSGPSYEQYF
TRBD2 TRBJ2-5 TRBV9 17 CASSVGVAGRHEGTQYF
TRBD1 TRBJ1-4 TRBV7-2 17 CASSPSRDRVSNEKLFF
NA TRBJ1-2 TRBV29-1 14 CSVPARGSTVGYTF
NA TRBJ2-2 TRBV5-6 11 CASSLSGELFF
NA TRBJ2-7 TRBV11-3 13 CASSRGQSYEQYF